The clone carrying this T cell receptor beta chain was counted at least ten times. Its antigen is undetermined. Each TCR cDNA molecule bore a unique molecular identifier. MiXCR was run by TCRdb on the 5' RACE reads, yielding one entry per CDR3 protein. The data show roughly 72,000 distinct CDR3 sequences, about 8.2% seen once. The CDR3 is made up of 16 amino acids. Germline V gene lookup returns CDR1 DFQATT and CDR2 SNEGSKA (reference sequence). Unmatched junction bases numbered 13, after V lost 3 bases and J lost 6 bases. This specimen comes from a study of spatial heterogeneity in lung cancer. Study at large: Sequencing was performed on follow-up PBMC samples when available, collected at a median of around two years after resection. An average of more than ten raw reads was observed per unique TCR and UMI combination.

The time point was: blood at routine non-recurrence follow-up after resection. Study results and limitations: There were more appearances of ubiquitous expanded tumor TCRs in blood at resection than at follow-up.

The sample here was PBMCs, taken at follow-up. The chain combines TRBV20-1 with TRBJ2-2; 7 positions agree with TRBD2. This receptor was identified in a female donor with early-stage non-small cell lung cancer. CDR3 protein: CSASPPGGEGPGELFF. CDR3 sequence (DNA): TGCAGTGCTAGCCCTCCCGGCGGGGAGGGCCCCGGGGAGCTGTTTTTT.